This note documents a single T cell receptor beta chain sequence. Its antigen is not known. This entry belongs to a study of beta chain features in type 1 diabetes. The CDR3 is 15 residues long. CDR1 is LGHNA and CDR2 is YSLEER in the germline V gene. Trimming removed 1 base at V and 5 bases at J, with 9 bases between. Study-level results: Patients and controls would share equally any PCR tilt toward shorter templates. For patients, the naive, central memory and Treg TCRB repertoires appeared more alike than for healthy donors. Type 1 diabetes patients showed a moderate but significant shortening of TCRB CDR3s in all four CD4+ subsets.

Each sorted population was over 98% pure. Reverse transcribing all isolated RNA meant expressed TCRB transcripts were sequenced. Profiling relied on immunoSEQ multiplex PCR, and the TCRdb table lists in-frame clones only, not all of them. This table holds 300,000 to 400,000 clones, approximately 10% found once. This chain links TRBV4-3 with TRBJ1-6, with D perhaps TRBD1 (5 bases). This TCR came from a man aged 25-45 years with type 1 diabetes. Input material: central memory CD4+ T cells from blood. The CDR3 reads CASSQGDRDNSPLHF. The CDR3 nucleotides read TGCGCCAGCAGCCAAGGCGACAGAGATAATTCACCCCTCCACTTT.